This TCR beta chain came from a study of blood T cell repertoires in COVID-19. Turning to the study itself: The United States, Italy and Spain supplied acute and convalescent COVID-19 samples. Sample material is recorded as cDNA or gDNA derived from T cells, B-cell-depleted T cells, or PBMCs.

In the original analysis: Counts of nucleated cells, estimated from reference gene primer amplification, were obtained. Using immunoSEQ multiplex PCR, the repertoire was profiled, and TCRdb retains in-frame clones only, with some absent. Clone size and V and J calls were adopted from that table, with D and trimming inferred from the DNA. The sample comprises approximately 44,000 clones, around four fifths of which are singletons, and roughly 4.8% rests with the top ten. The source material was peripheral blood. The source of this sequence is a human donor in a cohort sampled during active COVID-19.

Here the CDR3 DNA reads TGTGCCAGCAGCCCCCCGGCAGGGACTATAAACACCGGGGAGCTGTTTTTT. It translates to CASSPPAGTINTGELFF. This rearrangement joins TRBV5-4 to TRBJ2-2; 7 bases map to TRBD2. V was clipped by 4 bases and J by 2 bases; unmatched bases: 11. The CDR3 is made up of 17 amino acids. Per the germline V gene, CDR1 is SGHNT and CDR2 is YYREEE (reference sequence).